These 19 T cell receptor beta chains came from one sample sequenced in a study of T cells after posttransplantation cyclophosphamide. Repertoires were generated with immunoSEQ multiplex PCR, while TCRdb's copy carries only in-frame clones and drops some. The sample records some 16,000 clones, roughly 85% being singletons. Sampled 1 year posttransplant, controls received myeloablative marrow transplants, methotrexate and a calcineurin inhibitor. The sample in question was PBMCs, obtained after allogeneic stem cell transplant with calcineurin inhibitor and methotrexate. These receptors all come from a female patient between 18 and 35 years old who received an allogeneic stem cell transplant from an unrelated donor, was CMV-positive, and had acute and chronic GVHD. Some of the T cells might come from the graft donor.

The chain's CDR3 is CASRDRAGANVLTF. Here the CDR3 DNA reads TGTGCCAGCAGGGACAGGGCTGGGGCCAACGTCCTGACTTTC. The chain combines TRBV6-5 with TRBJ2-6; 8 bases are a match to TRBD1. In germline, CDR1 is MNHEY, CDR2 SVGAGI. Germline trimming cut 6 bases from V and 2 bases from J; bases unmatched to any gene: 0. The CDR3 runs to 14 residues.

The chain couples TRBV5-1 to TRBJ1-4; tentative D call: TRBD1 (6 bases). The V and J ends lost 4 bases and 5 bases respectively, with 18 bases between them. The CDR3 runs to 16 residues. Germline-derived CDR1 and CDR2 are SGHRS and YFSETQ. The DNA of the CDR3 is TGCGCCAGCAGCCCGTGGGATTACAGGGACAATGAAAAACTGTTTTTT. The encoded protein is CASSPWDYRDNEKLFF.

This chain links TRBV7-9 with TRBJ2-7; D might be TRBD2 (5 bases). The CDR3 contains 15 residues. V was clipped by 3 bases and J by 5 bases, with 17 bases between them. CDR1 is SEHNR and CDR2 is FQNEAQ in the germline V gene (reference sequence). The CDR3 protein is CASSFSQSGSNEQYF. The CDR3 region has the DNA TGTGCCAGCAGCTTCAGTCAATCGGGGTCCAACGAGCAGTACTTC.

The chain links TRBV18 to TRBJ2-2, with TRBD1 matching over 8 bases. Per the germline V gene, CDR1 is KGHSH and CDR2 is LQKENI. The CDR3 runs to 17 residues. Trimming removed 2 bases from V and 1 base from J; junction bases left unmatched: 6. CDR3 sequence (DNA): TGTGCCAGCTCACCATCCAGGGGGCGCGGGAACACCGGGGAGCTGTTTTTT. Translation gives CASSPSRGRGNTGELFF.

This chain links TRBV7-9 with TRBJ2-2, with TRBD1 identical over 7 bases. The CDR3 contains 17 residues. Per germline, CDR1 SEHNR and CDR2 FQNEAQ (reference sequence). V shed 5 bases, J shed 6 bases, and the junction held 15 bases outside the gene matches. Here the CDR3 reads CASSHPRGGEISGELFF. The CDR3 DNA reads TGTGCCAGCAGCCATCCCCGAGGGGGCGAGATCTCCGGGGAGCTGTTTTTT.

This chain uses TRBV25-1 with TRBJ2-5; 11 bases match TRBD1. CDR3 length: 16 residues. V lost 4 bases, J lost 5 bases, and 9 bases stayed unmatched. Germline V lookup: CDR1 MGHDK, CDR2 SYGVNS. The CDR3: CASSVGTGGYGETQYF. The CDR3 bases are TGTGCCAGCAGTGTAGGGACAGGGGGGTATGGTGAGACCCAGTACTTC.

The chain has TRBV10-1 and TRBJ2-1, with a tentative D call TRBD2 (5 bases). Trimming stripped 0 bases from V and 10 bases from J, with 10 bases between. CDR3 size: 13 residues. Germline V gives CDR1 WNHNN, CDR2 SYGVQD (reference sequence). CDR3 protein: CASSESSGGEQFF. DNA of the CDR3: TGCGCCAGCAGTGAGTCCAGCGGTGGAGAGCAGTTCTTC.

V and J are TRBV6-6 and TRBJ2-7, with TRBD1 matching over 11 bases. CDR1 and CDR2 from the germline V gene are MNHNY and SVGAGI (reference sequence). Losses at the gene ends were 3 bases for V and 3 bases for J; bases not matched to a gene: 1. There are 14 residues in the CDR3. Here the CDR3 reads CASSYGTGGYEQYF. CDR3 DNA: TGTGCCAGCAGTTATGGGACAGGGGGCTACGAGCAGTACTTC.

This chain links TRBV6-6 with TRBJ2-5; TRBD1 is a possible D gene (6 bases). The germline gives CDR1 MNHNY, CDR2 SVGAGI (reference sequence). V lost 5 bases, J lost 5 bases, and 15 bases lay in between. This CDR3 contains 14 residues. This CDR3 reads CASSAQGPGETQYF. The CDR3 DNA reads as TGTGCCAGCAGTGCACAGGGTCCGGGGGAGACCCAGTACTTC.

This clone appeared once. V gene TRBV29-1 combines with J gene TRBJ1-2; the D is unclear. Germline V gene sequence: CDR1 SQVTM, CDR2 ANQGSEA. The CDR3 has 12 amino acids. The ends were cut back, 5 bases at V and 1 base at J, with 8 bases in the middle. The DNA for the CDR3 is TGCAGCGTTTACAGCTTTAACTATGGCTACACCTTC. Its protein product is CSVYSFNYGYTF.

The chain is built from TRBV25-1 and TRBJ2-5, with D uncertain. Trimming cost V 11 bases and J 2 bases, with 6 bases left between them. This CDR3 region has 10 residues. Germline loops: CDR1 MGHDK, CDR2 SYGVNS. CDR3 bases: TGTGCCCCCCCACAAGAGACCCAGTACTTC. Its protein is CAPPQETQYF. The whole variable domain, filled in from reference TRBV25-1 and TRBJ2-5, reads EADIYQTPRYLVIGTGKKITLECSQTMGHDKMYWYQQDPGMELHLIHYSYGVNSTEKGDLSSESTVSRIRTEHFPLTLESARPSHTSQYLCAPPQETQYFGPGTRLLVL.

The chain is built from TRBV7-9 and TRBJ1-1; TRBD1 might be the D (6 bases). Deletions cut 6 bases from V and 3 bases from J, with 14 bases between. The germline gives CDR1 SEHNR, CDR2 FQNEAQ (reference sequence). This CDR3 has 14 amino acids. This CDR3 is CASSTQGLDTEAFF. For the CDR3, the DNA is TGTGCCAGCAGTACACAGGGCCTGGACACTGAAGCTTTCTTT.

This chain links TRBV6-1 with TRBJ2-5; 8 bases are a match to TRBD2. Germline CDR1 and CDR2: MNHNS and SASEGT. V trimming: 4 bases; J trimming: 5 bases; junction bases outside the gene matches: 9. The CDR3 has 15 residues. CDR3 in amino acids: CASSGAAGAGETQYF. Written as DNA, the CDR3 is TGTGCCAGCAGTGGGGCAGCGGGAGCTGGGGAGACCCAGTACTTC.

The rearrangement uses TRBV5-1 and TRBJ2-7; the D is unclear. CDR1 and CDR2 (germline): SGHRS, YFSETQ. Trimming shortened V by 1 base and J by 5 bases, and 7 bases separated the two germline ends. The CDR3 has 12 residues. The CDR3 protein is CASSLSSDEQYF. CDR3 nucleotide sequence: TGCGCCAGCAGCTTGTCTTCCGACGAGCAGTACTTC.

The chain joins TRBV5-8 to TRBJ2-1; D not certain. There are 12 residues in the CDR3. The germline CDR1 and CDR2 sequences are SGHTS and YDEGEE. Trimming pared 0 bases from V and 6 bases from J, leaving 4 bases between. The CDR3 bases are TGTGCCAGCAGCTTGGTCAGCAATGAGCAGTTCTTC. Its translation is CASSLVSNEQFF.

V and J are TRBV7-9 and TRBJ2-1, with D unclear. The V and J ends lost 4 bases and 0 bases respectively, with 16 bases between them. This CDR3 is 17 amino acids long. The germline gives CDR1 SEHNR, CDR2 FQNEAQ (reference sequence). This CDR3 reads CASSSMIATSSYNEQFF. CDR3 bases: TGTGCCAGCAGCTCCATGATAGCAACGAGCTCCTACAATGAGCAGTTCTTC.

The rearrangement links TRBV5-1 to TRBJ1-2; 7 bases line up with TRBD1. The CDR3 length is 15 residues. The V and J ends lost 4 bases and 4 bases, in that order; junction bases with no gene match: 10. Per the germline V gene, CDR1 is SGHRS and CDR2 is YFSETQ. The CDR3 DNA reads TGCGCCAGCAGCCCCTCTTGGGACAGCCTCTATGGCTACACCTTC. Its protein is CASSPSWDSLYGYTF.

The chain has TRBV2 and TRBJ2-7; TRBD1 matches at 9 bases. The ends lost 6 bases at V and 4 bases at J; junction bases unmatched: 1. The CDR3 is 12 residues long. Germline loops: CDR1 SNHLY, CDR2 FYNNEI. DNA for the CDR3: TGTGCCAGCAGGGACAGGGGTTACGAGCAGTACTTC. Its protein is CASRDRGYEQYF.

The genes are TRBV19 and TRBJ2-1; 9 nucleotides align to TRBD2. Germline-derived CDR1 and CDR2 are LNHDA and SQIVND (reference sequence). V was pared by 8 bases and J by 2 bases, with 4 bases of the junction left unmatched. CDR3 length: 14 amino acids. CDR3 in amino acids: CASGLAGTYNEQFF. The CDR3 nucleotides read TGTGCCAGTGGCCTAGCGGGGACCTACAATGAGCAGTTCTTC.